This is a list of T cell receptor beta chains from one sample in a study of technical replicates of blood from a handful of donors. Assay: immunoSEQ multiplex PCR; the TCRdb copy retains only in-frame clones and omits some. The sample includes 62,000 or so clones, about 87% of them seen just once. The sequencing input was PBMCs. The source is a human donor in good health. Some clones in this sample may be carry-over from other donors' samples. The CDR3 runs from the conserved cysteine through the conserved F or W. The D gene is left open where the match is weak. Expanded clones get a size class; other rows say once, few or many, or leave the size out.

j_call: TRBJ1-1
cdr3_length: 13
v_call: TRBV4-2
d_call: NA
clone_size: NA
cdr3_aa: CASSQGGGVEAFF
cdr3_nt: TGTGCCAGCAGCCAAGGCGGCGGGGTAGAAGCTTTCTTT

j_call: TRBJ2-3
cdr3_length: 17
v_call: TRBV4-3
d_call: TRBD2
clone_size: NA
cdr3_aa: CASSQNGLAGGTDTQYF
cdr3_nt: TGCGCCAGCAGCCAGAACGGACTAGCGGGAGGGACAGATACGCAGTATTTT

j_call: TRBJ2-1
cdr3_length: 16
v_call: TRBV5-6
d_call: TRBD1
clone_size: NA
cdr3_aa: CASRLGANRGGNEQFF
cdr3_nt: TGTGCCAGCAGGTTGGGGGCCAACAGGGGCGGCAATGAGCAGTTCTTC

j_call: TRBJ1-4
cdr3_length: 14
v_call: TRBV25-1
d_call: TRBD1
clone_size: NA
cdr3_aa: CASSRRTGPEKLFF
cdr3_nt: TGTGCCAGCAGTCGCCGGACAGGGCCCGAAAAACTGTTTTTT

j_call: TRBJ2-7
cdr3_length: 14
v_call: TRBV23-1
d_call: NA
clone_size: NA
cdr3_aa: CASSQFLGVHEQYF
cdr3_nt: TGCGCCAGCAGTCAATTTCTAGGGGTCCACGAGCAGTACTTC

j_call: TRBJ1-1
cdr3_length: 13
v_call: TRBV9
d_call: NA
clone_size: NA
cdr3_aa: CASSVGMNTEAFF
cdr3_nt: TGTGCCAGCAGCGTAGGTATGAACACTGAAGCTTTCTTT

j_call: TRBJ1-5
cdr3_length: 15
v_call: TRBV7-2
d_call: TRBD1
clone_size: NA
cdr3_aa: CASSPRTGLNQPQHF
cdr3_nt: TGTGCCAGCAGCCCCCGGACAGGACTTAATCAGCCCCAGCATTTT

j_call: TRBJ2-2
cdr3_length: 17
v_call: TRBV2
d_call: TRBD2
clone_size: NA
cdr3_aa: CASREGTSGRNTGELFF
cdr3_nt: TGTGCCAGCAGGGAGGGGACTAGCGGGAGGAACACCGGGGAGCTGTTTTTT

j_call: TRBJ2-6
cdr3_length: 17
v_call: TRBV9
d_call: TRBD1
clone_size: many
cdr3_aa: CASSGFQGAGGANVLTF
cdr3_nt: TGTGCCAGCAGCGGCTTCCAGGGGGCGGGTGGGGCCAACGTCCTGACTTTC

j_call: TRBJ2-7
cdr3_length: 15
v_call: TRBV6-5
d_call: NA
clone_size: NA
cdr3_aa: CASSYSPSSSYEQYF
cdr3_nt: TGTGCCAGCAGTTACTCGCCTAGTTCCTCCTACGAGCAGTACTTC

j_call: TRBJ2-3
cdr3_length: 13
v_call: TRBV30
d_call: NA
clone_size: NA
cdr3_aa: CAWSVGGKDTQYF
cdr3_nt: TGTGCCTGGAGTGTTGGGGGGAAAGATACGCAGTATTTT

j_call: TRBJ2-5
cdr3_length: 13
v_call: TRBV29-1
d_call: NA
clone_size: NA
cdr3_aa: CSVNGVEGETQYF
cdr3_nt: TGCAGCGTGAACGGGGTAGAGGGAGAGACCCAGTACTTC

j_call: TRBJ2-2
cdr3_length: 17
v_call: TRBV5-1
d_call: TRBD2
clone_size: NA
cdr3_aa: CASRQIRSGGNTGELFF
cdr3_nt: TGCGCCAGCCGTCAGATCCGTAGCGGGGGGAACACCGGGGAGCTGTTTTTT

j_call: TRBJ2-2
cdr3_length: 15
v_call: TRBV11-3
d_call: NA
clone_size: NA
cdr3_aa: CASSARDLHTGELFF
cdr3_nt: TGTGCCAGCAGCGCCCGGGACTTACACACCGGGGAGCTGTTTTTT

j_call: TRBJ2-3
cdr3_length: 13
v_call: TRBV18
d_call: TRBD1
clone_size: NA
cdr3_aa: CASGDRVPDTQYF
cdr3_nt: TGTGCCAGCGGGGACAGGGTCCCAGATACGCAGTATTTT

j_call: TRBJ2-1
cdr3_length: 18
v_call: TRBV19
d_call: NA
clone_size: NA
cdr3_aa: CASSITPSPGGPYNEQFF
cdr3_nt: TGTGCCAGTAGTATAACGCCCTCGCCGGGGGGCCCCTACAATGAGCAGTTCTTC

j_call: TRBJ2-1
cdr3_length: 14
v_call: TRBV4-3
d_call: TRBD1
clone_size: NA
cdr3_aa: CASSPGTGGNEQFF
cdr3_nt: TGCGCCAGCAGCCCCGGGACAGGTGGGAATGAGCAGTTCTTC

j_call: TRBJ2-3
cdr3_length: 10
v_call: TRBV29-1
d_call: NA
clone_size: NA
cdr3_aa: CSVGGDTQYF
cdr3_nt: TGCAGCGTTGGCGGAGATACGCAGTATTTT

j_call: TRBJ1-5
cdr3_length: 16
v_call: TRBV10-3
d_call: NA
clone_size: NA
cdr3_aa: CAISEWGQRSNQPQHF
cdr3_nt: TGTGCCATCAGTGAGTGGGGACAACGTAGCAATCAGCCCCAGCATTTT

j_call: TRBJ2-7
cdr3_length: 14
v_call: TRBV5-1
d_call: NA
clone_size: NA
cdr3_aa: CASSLAAQPYEQYF
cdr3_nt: TGCGCCAGCAGCTTGGCTGCGCAACCCTACGAGCAGTACTTC

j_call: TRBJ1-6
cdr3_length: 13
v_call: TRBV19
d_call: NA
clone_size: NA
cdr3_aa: CASSLQRNSPLHF
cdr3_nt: TGTGCCAGTAGTCTCCAGCGTAATTCACCCCTCCACTTT

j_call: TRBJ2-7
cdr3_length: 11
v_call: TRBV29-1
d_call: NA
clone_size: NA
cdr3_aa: CSVITKYEQYF
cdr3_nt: TGCAGCGTCATTACAAAATACGAGCAGTACTTC

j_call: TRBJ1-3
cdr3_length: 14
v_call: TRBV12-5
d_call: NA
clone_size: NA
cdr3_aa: CASSLGLSGNTIYF
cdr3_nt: TGTGCTAGTAGCCTGGGCCTCTCTGGAAACACCATATATTTT

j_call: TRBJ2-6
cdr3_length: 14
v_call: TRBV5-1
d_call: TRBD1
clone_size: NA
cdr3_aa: CASSQGAGANVLTF
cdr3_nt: TGCGCCAGCAGCCAGGGGGCTGGGGCCAACGTCCTGACTTTC

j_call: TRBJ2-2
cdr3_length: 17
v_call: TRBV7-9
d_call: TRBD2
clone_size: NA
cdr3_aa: CASSSRLAGGNTGELFF
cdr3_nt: TGTGCCAGCAGCTCCAGACTAGCGGGGGGAAACACCGGGGAGCTGTTTTTT

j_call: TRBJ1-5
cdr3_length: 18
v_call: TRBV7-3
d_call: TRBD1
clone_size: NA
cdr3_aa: CASSLKVARGRASQPQHF
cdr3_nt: TGTGCCAGCAGCTTAAAAGTGGCCAGGGGGCGCGCGAGTCAGCCCCAGCATTTT

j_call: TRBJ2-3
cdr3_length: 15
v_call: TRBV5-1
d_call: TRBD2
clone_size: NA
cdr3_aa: CASSETGLASDTQYF
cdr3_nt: TGCGCCAGCAGCGAGACGGGACTAGCGTCTGATACGCAGTATTTT

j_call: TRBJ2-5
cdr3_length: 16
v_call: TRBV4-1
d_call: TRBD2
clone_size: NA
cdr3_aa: CASSQELAGRQETQYF
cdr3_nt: TGCGCCAGCAGCCAAGAACTAGCGGGGAGGCAAGAGACCCAGTACTTC

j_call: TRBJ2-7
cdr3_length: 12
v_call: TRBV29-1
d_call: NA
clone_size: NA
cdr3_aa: CSVVGETYEQYF
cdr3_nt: TGCAGCGTTGTGGGAGAGACCTACGAGCAGTACTTC

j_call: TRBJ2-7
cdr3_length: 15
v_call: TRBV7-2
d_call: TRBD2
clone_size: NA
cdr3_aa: CASRPKLAGALQQYF
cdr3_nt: TGTGCCAGCAGACCAAAGCTAGCGGGGGCCCTACAGCAGTACTTC

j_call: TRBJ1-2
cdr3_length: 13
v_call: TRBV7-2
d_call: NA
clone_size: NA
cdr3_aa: CASSVQENYGYTF
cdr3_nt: TGTGCCAGCAGCGTACAGGAGAACTATGGCTACACCTTC

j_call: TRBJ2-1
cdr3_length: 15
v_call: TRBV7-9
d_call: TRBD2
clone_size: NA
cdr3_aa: CASSLGLAARDEQFF
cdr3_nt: TGTGCCAGCAGCTTAGGGCTAGCGGCTAGGGATGAGCAGTTCTTC

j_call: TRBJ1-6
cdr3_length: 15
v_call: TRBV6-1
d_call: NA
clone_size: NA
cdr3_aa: CASTVEAYYNSPLHF
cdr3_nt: TGTGCCAGCACGGTCGAGGCGTACTATAATTCACCCCTCCACTTT

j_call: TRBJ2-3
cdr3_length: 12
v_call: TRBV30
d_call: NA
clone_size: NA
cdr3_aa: CAWSVGSDTQYF
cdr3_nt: TGTGCCTGGAGTGTAGGGAGTGATACGCAGTATTTT

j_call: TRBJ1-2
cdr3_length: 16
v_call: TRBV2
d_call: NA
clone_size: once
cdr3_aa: CASSPAAAGGNYGYTF
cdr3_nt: TGTGCCAGCAGCCCTGCGGCGGCCGGGGGAAACTATGGCTACACCTTC

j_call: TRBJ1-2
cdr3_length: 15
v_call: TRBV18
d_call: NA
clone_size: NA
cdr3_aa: CASSPRSRVDYGYTF
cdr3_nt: TGTGCCAGCTCACCACGGTCCAGGGTTGACTATGGCTACACCTTC

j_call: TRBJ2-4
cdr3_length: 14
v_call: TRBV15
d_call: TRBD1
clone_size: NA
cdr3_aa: CATSPGTGEGIQYF
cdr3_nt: TGTGCCACCAGCCCAGGGACAGGGGAGGGCATTCAGTACTTC

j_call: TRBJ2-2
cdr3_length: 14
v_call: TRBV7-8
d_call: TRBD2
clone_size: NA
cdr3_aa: CASSLSSGTGELFF
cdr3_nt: TGTGCCAGCAGCTTATCTAGCGGCACCGGGGAGCTGTTTTTT

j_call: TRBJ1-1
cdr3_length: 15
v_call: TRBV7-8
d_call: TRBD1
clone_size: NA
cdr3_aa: CASSYDSGGSAEAFF
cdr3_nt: TGTGCCAGCAGCTACGACTCAGGGGGCTCCGCTGAAGCTTTCTTT

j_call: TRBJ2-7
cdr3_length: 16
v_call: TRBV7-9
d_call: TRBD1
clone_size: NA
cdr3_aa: CASSPPPGTVNYEQYF
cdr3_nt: TGTGCCAGCAGCCCACCCCCTGGGACAGTTAACTACGAGCAGTACTTC

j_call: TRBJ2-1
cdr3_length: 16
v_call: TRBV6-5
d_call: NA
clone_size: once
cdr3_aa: CASSYDSTGGGNEQFF
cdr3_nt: TGTGCCAGCAGTTACGACTCGACAGGAGGAGGCAATGAGCAGTTCTTC

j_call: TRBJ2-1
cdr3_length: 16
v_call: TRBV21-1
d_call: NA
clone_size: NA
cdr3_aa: CASSKENGRVYNEQFF
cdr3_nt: TGTGCCAGCAGCAAAGAAAACGGGAGGGTTTACAATGAGCAGTTCTTC

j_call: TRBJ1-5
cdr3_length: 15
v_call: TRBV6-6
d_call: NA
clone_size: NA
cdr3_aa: CASSYGGMGNQPQHF
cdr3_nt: TGTGCCAGCAGTTACGGGGGGATGGGCAATCAGCCCCAGCATTTT

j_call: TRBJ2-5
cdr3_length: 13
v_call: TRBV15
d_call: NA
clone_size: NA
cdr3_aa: CATSRGGGETQYF
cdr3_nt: TGTGCCACCAGCAGAGGTGGAGGGGAGACCCAGTACTTC

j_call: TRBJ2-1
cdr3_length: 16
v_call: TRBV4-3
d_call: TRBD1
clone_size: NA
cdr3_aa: CASSQDGQGAYNEQFF
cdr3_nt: TGCGCCAGCAGCCAAGACGGGCAGGGGGCATACAATGAGCAGTTCTTC

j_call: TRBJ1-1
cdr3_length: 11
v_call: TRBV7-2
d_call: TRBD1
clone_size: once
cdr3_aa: CASRQGNEAFF
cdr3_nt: TGTGCCAGCCGACAGGGGAATGAAGCTTTCTTT

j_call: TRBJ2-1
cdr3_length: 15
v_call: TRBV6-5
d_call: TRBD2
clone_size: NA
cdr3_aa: CASRDSGGGPNEQFF
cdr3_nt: TGTGCCAGCAGAGATAGCGGGGGGGGTCCCAATGAGCAGTTCTTC

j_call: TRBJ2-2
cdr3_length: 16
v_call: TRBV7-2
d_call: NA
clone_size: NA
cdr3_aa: CASSRRGALGTGELFF
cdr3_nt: TGTGCCAGCAGCCGCCGGGGGGCCCTTGGGACCGGGGAGCTGTTTTTT

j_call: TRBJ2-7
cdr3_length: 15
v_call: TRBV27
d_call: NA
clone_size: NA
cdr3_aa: CASSLGRGSSYEQYF
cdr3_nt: TGTGCCAGCAGTTTGGGACGGGGGAGCTCCTACGAGCAGTACTTC

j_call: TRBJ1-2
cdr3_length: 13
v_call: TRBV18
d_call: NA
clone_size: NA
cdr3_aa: CASHRGGNYGYTF
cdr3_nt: TGTGCCAGTCATCGGGGGGGCAACTATGGCTACACCTTC

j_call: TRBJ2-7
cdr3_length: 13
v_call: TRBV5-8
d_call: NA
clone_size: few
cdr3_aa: CASTTRARAEQYF
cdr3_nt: TGTGCCAGCACCACCAGGGCCCGGGCCGAGCAGTACTTC

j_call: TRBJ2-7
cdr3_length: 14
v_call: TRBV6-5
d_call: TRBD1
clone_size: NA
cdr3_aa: CASSYQTGSYEQYF
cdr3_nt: TGTGCCAGCAGTTATCAGACAGGGTCTTACGAGCAGTACTTC

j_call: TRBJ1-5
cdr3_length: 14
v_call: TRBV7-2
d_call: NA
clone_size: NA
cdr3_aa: CASSLSGPNQPQHF
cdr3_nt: TGTGCCAGCAGCTTATCAGGGCCGAATCAGCCCCAGCATTTT

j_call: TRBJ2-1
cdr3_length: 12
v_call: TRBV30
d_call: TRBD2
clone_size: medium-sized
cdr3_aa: CAWSWGGNEQFF
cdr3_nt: TGTGCCTGGAGCTGGGGAGGGAATGAGCAGTTCTTC

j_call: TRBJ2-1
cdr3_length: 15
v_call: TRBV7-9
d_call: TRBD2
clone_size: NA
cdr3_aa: CASSLRLSGGVEQFF
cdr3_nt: TGTGCCAGCAGCTTAAGGTTAAGCGGGGGGGTTGAGCAGTTCTTC

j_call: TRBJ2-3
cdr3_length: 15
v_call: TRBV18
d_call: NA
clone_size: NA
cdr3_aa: CASSPLGGGTDTQYF
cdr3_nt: TGTGCCAGCTCACCCCTCGGGGGTGGGACAGATACGCAGTATTTT

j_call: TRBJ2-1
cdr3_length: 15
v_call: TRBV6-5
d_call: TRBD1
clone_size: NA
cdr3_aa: CASRPSGQGKDEQFF
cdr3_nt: TGTGCCAGCAGGCCTTCGGGACAGGGGAAGGATGAGCAGTTCTTC

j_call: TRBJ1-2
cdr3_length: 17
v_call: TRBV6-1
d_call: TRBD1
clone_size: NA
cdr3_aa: CASSELAGGFTYYGYTF
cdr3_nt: TGTGCCAGCAGTGAATTGGCAGGGGGCTTCACCTACTATGGCTACACCTTC

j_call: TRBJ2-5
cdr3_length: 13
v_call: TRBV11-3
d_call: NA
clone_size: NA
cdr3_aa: CASSLGLEETQYF
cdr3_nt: TGTGCCAGCAGCTTAGGGTTAGAAGAGACCCAGTACTTC

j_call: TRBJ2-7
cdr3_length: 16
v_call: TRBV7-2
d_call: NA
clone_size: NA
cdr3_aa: CASSADPRSRSYEQYF
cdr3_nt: TGTGCCAGCAGCGCCGACCCTAGAAGTCGTTCCTACGAGCAGTACTTC